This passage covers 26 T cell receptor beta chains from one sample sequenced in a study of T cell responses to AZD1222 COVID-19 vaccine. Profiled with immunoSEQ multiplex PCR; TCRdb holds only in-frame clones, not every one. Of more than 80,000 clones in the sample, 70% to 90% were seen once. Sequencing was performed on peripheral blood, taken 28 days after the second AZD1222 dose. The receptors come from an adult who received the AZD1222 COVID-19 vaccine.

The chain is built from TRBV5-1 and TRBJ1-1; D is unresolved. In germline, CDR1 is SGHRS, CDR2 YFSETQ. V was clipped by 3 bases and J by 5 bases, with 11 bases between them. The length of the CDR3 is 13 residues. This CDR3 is CASSSADITEAFF. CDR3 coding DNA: TGCGCCAGCAGCTCGGCTGACATAACTGAAGCTTTCTTT.

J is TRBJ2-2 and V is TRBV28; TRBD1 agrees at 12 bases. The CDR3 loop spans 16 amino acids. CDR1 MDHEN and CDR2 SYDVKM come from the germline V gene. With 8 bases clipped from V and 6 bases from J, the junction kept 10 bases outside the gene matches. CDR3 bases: TGTGCCAGCCTCCCCCCGGGACAGGGGGCCTCCGGGGAGCTGTTTTTT. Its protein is CASLPPGQGASGELFF.

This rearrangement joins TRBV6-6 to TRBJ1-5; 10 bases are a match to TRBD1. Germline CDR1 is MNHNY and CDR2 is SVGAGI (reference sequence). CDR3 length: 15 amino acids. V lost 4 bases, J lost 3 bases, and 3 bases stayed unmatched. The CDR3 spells CASSSGQGVNQPQHF. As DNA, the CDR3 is TGTGCCAGCAGTTCCGGACAGGGGGTCAATCAGCCCCAGCATTTT.

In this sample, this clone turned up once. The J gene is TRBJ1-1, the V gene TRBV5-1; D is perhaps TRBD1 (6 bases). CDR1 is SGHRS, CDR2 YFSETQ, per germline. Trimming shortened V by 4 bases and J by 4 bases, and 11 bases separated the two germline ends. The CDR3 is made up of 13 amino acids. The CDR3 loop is CASSILQGTEAFF. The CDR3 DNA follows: TGCGCCAGCAGCATATTACAGGGCACTGAAGCTTTCTTT.

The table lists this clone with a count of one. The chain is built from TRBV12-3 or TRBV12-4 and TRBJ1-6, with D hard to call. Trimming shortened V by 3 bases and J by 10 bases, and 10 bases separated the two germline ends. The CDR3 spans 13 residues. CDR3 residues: CASSFRVNSPLHF. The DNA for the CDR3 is TGTGCCAGCAGTTTTCGGGTGAACTCACCCCTCCACTTT.

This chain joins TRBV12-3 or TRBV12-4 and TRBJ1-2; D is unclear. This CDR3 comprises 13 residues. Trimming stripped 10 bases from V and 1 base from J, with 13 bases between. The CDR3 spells CATDPRGNYGYTF. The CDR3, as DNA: TGTGCCACCGACCCCCGCGGTAACTATGGCTACACCTTC.

CDR3 amino acids: CASSQVRLARGTGELFF. For the CDR3, the DNA is TGTGCCAGCAGCCAAGTTAGGCTAGCTAGGGGCACCGGGGAGCTGTTTTTT. The rearrangement uses TRBV14 and TRBJ2-2, with D possibly called TRBD1 or TRBD2 (5 bases each). Germline V CDR1 and CDR2: SGHDN, FVKESK. The CDR3 has 17 amino acids. Trimming stripped 1 base from V and 4 bases from J, with 16 bases between.

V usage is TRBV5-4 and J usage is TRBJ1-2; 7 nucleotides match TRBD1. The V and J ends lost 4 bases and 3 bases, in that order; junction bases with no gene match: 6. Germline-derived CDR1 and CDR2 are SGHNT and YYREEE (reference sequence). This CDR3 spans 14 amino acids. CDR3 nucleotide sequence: TGTGCCAGCAGCGTACAGGGGCTCCACTATGGCTACACCTTC. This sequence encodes CASSVQGLHYGYTF.

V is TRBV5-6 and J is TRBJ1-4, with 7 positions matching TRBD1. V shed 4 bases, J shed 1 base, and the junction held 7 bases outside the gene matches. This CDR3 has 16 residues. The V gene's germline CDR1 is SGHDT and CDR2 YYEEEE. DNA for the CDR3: TGTGCCAGCAGCCCGATGACAGGGCAAACTAATGAAAAACTGTTTTTT. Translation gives CASSPMTGQTNEKLFF.

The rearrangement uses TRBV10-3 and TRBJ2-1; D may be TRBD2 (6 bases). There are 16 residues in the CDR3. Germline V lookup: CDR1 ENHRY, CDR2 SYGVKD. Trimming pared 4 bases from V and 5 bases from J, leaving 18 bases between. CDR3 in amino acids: CAISVMGGGSNNEQFF. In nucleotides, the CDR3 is TGTGCCATCAGTGTAATGGGAGGAGGCAGCAACAATGAGCAGTTCTTC.

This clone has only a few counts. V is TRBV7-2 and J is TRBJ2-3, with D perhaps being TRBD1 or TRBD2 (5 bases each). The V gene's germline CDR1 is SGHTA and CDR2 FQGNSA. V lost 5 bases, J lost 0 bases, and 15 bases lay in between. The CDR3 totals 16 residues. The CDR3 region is CASSTMGPRSTDTQYF. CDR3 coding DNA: TGTGCCAGCAGCACCATGGGACCCCGTAGCACAGATACGCAGTATTTT.

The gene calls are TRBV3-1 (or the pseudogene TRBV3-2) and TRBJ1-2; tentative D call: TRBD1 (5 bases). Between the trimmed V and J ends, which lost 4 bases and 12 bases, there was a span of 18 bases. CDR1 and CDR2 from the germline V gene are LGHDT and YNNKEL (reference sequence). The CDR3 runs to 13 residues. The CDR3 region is CASSPKVRTGHTF. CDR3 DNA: TGTGCCAGCAGCCCCAAAGTGAGGACGGGGCACACCTTC.

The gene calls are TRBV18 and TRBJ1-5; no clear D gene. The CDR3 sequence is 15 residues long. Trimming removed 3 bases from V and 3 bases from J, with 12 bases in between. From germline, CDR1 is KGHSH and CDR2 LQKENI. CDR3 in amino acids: CASSPGSGNNQPQHF. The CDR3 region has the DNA TGTGCCAGCTCACCGGGATCTGGGAACAATCAGCCCCAGCATTTT.

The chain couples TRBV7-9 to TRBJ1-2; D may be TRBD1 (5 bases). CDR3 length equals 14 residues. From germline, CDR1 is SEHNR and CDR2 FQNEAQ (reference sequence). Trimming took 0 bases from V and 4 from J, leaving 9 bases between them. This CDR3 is CASSLAGVSYGYTF. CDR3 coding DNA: TGTGCCAGCAGCTTAGCGGGGGTCAGCTATGGCTACACCTTC.

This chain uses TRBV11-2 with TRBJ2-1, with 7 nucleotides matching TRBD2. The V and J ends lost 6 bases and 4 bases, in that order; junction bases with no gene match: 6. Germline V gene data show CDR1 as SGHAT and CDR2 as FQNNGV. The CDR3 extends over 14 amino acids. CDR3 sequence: CASSLSGLYNEQFF. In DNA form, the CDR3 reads TGTGCCAGCAGTCTTAGCGGGCTTTACAATGAGCAGTTCTTC.

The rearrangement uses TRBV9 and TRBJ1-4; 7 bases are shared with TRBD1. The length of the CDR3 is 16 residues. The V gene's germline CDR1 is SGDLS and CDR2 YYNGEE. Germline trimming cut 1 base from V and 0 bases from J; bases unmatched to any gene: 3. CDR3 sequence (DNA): TGTGCCAGCAGCGTAACTGGGACAGCAACTAATGAAAAACTGTTTTTT. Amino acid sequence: CASSVTGTATNEKLFF.

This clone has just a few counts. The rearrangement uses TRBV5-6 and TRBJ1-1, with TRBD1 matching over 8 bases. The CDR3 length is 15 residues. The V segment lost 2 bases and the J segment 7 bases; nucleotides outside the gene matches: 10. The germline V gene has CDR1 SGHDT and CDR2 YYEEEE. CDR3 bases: TGTGCCAGCAGCTTCCCAGACAGGGGTACGAGTGAAGCTTTCTTT. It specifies CASSFPDRGTSEAFF.

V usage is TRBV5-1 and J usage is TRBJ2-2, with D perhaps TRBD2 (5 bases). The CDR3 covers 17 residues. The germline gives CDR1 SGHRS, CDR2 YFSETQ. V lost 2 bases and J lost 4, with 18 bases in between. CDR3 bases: TGCGCCAGCAGCTTACGTCCATCTGGGGAGAGCACCGGGGAGCTGTTTTTT. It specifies CASSLRPSGESTGELFF. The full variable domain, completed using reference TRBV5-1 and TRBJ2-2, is KAGVTQTPRYLIKTRGQQVTLSCSPISGHRSVSWYQQTPGQGLQFLFEYFSETQRNKGNFPGRFSGRQFSNSRSEMNVSTLELGDSALYLCASSLRPSGESTGELFFGEGSRLTVL.

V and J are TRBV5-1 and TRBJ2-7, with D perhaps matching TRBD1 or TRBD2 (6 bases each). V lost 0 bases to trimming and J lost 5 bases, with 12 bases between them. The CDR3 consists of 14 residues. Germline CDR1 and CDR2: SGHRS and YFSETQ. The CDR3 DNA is TGCGCCAGCAGCTTGGCCGGGGGCTCAGACGAGCAGTACGTC. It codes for CASSLAGGSDEQYV.

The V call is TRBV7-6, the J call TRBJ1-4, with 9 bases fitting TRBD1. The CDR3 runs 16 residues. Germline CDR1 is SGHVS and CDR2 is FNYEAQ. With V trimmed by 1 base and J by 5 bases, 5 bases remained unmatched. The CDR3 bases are TGTGCCAGCAGCTTAGGGGGTGGACAGGGGAATGAAAAACTGTTTTTT. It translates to CASSLGGGQGNEKLFF.

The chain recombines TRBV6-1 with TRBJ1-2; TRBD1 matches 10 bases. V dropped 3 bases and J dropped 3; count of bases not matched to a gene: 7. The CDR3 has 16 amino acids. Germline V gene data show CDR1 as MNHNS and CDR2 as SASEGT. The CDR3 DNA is TGTGCCAGCAGTGATGAAAGGACAGGGGGGCACTATGGCTACACCTTC. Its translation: CASSDERTGGHYGYTF.

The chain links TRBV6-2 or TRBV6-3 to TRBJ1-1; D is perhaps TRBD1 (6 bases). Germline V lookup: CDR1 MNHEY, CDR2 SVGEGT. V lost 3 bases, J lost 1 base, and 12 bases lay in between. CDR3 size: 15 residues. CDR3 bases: TGTGCCAGCAGTTATTTGCAGGGGACGAACACTGAAGCTTTCTTT. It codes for CASSYLQGTNTEAFF.

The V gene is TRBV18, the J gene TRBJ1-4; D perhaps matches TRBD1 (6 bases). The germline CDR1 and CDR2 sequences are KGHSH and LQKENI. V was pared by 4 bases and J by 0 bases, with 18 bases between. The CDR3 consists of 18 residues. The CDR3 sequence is CASSRTRQADTTNEKLFF. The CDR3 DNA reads TGTGCCAGCTCACGTACAAGACAGGCCGATACAACTAATGAAAAACTGTTTTTT.

CDR3 nucleotide sequence: TGTGCCAGCAGTTCCGACACTGAAGCTTTCTTT. The encoded protein is CASSSDTEAFF. The chain carries TRBV12-3 or TRBV12-4 and TRBJ1-1; D gene uncertain. Deletions cut 4 bases from V and 3 bases from J, with 3 bases between. The CDR3 contains 11 residues.

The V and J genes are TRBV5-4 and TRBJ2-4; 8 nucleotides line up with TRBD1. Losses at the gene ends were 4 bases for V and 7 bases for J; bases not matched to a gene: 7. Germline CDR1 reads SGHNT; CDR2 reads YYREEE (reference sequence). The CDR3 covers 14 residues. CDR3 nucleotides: TGTGCCAGCAGCCCGGCGCAGGGGGCGAACATTCAGTACTTC. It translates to CASSPAQGANIQYF. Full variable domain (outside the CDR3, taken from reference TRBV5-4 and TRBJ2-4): ETGVTQSPTHLIKTRGQQVTLRCSSQSGHNTVSWYQQALGQGPQFIFQYYREEENGRGNFPPRFSGLQFPNYSSELNVNALELDDSALYLCASSPAQGANIQYFGAGTRLSVL.

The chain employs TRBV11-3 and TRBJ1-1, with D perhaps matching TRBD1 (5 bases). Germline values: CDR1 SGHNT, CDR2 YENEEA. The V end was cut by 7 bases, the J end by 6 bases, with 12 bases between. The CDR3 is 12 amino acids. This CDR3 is CASTTGGAEAFF. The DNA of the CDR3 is TGTGCCAGCACCACCGGAGGGGCTGAAGCTTTCTTT.